This T cell receptor (beta chain) was identified in a study of T-cell reconstitution after alpha-beta-depleted transplantation in children. The study's findings and limits: Some patients owed their high day-60 TCRbeta diversity to surviving recipient T cells and thymic progenitors. Newly produced T cells mostly accounted for T-cell counts and diversity one year post-transplant. Reported findings indicate that, about two months after transplant, alpha-beta T cells came from several hundred expanded clones, which were derived from non-depleted graft cells.

For TCRbeta, the library was prepared with unique molecular identifiers. One entry per CDR3 protein results from TCRdb running MiXCR on the PCR reads. The table has roughly 500,000 distinct CDR3 sequences, about 10% seen once. V was clipped by 4 bases and J by 7 bases, with 20 bases between them. Germline V gene lookup returns CDR1 LGHDT and CDR2 YNNKEL (reference sequence). The CDR3 consists of 16 residues. This clonotype was seen only a few times. The target antigen is unknown. This specimen was PBMCs, taken before TCRalphabeta/CD19-depleted stem cell transplant. The source of this sequence is a child between 2 and 9 years old with inherited bone marrow failure, due to receive a stem cell transplant. V usage is TRBV3-1 and J usage is TRBJ2-1, with D possibly being TRBD2 (7 bases). The CDR3 protein is CASSLLGGGNSNEQFF. The CDR3 DNA reads as TGTGCCAGCAGCCTCTTGGGAGGGGGGAATAGTAATGAGCAGTTCTTC.